The sequence of this T cell receptor (beta chain) was determined in a study of blood T cell repertoires in COVID-19. In the original processing: Estimated nucleated cell counts came from reference gene primer amplification. The table came from immunoSEQ multiplex PCR; TCRdb's copy has only in-frame clones and leaves some out. V and J calls and clone size are those listed in that table; D and trimming were worked out from the DNA. The data contain just over 650,000 clones, 85% to 90% of them seen just once; the ten biggest clones take up under 0.3%. The CDR3 is 16 residues long. The germline V gene encodes CDR1 SGHRS and CDR2 YFSETQ. With V trimmed by 4 bases and J by 1 base, 8 bases remained unmatched.

The TCR comes from a woman aged 18-35 years with acute or convalescent COVID-19. Sample: peripheral blood. The chain combines TRBV5-1 with TRBJ1-3; the match to TRBD1 covers 7 bases. The CDR3 DNA reads TGCGCCAGCAGCGCTTCGAAGACAGGGTCTGGAAACACCATATATTTT. This translates into CASSASKTGSGNTIYF. Drawing the rest from reference TRBV5-1 and TRBJ1-3, the complete variable domain is KAGVTQTPRYLIKTRGQQVTLSCSPISGHRSVSWYQQTPGQGLQFLFEYFSETQRNKGNFPGRFSGRQFSNSRSEMNVSTLELGDSALYLCASSASKTGSGNTIYFGEGSWLTVV.